These 15 T cell receptor beta chains originate from one sample sequenced in a study of CD8 T cells in Susac syndrome (dated by TCRdb to between 2019 and 2020). The method was the immunoSEQ multiplex PCR assay. RNA was extracted using the RNeasy kit, and roughly 0.5 to 1 ug of the RNA was reverse transcribed with random hexamers. Through fastp at Q25 and MiXCR, TCRdb rebuilt clones from the public reads, retaining in-frame beta chains. When rows share a CDR3 protein, they turn into one entry using the most common DNA and genes. Counted in this sample were 180,000 or so distinct CDR3 sequences; approximately 95% of them appeared once. 0.1% of the sample is taken by the ten largest. Material: CD4+ T cells from PBMCs. The receptors were sampled from a human donor in good health.

The chain is built from TRBV9 and TRBJ1-1; no clear D gene. This CDR3 comprises 16 residues. V lost 2 bases and J 5 bases, leaving 19 bases between the germline ends. CDR1 SGDLS and CDR2 YYNGEE come from the germline V gene. The CDR3 reads CASSVDYGGRSTEAFF. DNA for the CDR3: TGTGCCAGCAGCGTGGACTATGGTGGACGTTCGACTGAAGCTTTCTTT. Full variable domain (rest looked up from reference TRBV9 and TRBJ1-1): DSGVTQTPKHLITATGQRVTLRCSPRSGDLSVYWYQQSLDQGLQFLIQYYNGEERAKGNILERFSAQQFPDLHSELNLSSLELGDSALYFCASSVDYGGRSTEAFFGQGTRLTVV.

This clonotype was found once. This chain joins TRBV12-3 or TRBV12-4 and TRBJ2-4; tentatively, D is TRBD1 or TRBD2 (5 bases each). Trimming took 4 bases from V and 1 from J, leaving 8 bases between them. The CDR3 length is 14 residues. For the CDR3, the DNA is TGTGCCAGCAGTTATGAGGGGGCCAAAAACATTCAGTACTTC. This sequence encodes CASSYEGAKNIQYF.

The V gene is TRBV20-1, the J gene TRBJ2-5; no definite D call. Germline CDR1 is DFQATT and CDR2 is SNEGSKA (reference sequence). The CDR3 extends over 13 amino acids. The V end was cut by 4 bases, the J end by 5 bases, with 14 bases between. The CDR3 sequence is CSATYARTETQYF. In DNA form, the CDR3 reads TGCAGTGCTACCTATGCGAGAACGGAGACCCAGTACTTC.

This chain links TRBV5-1 with TRBJ1-1; D might be TRBD1 (5 bases). Germline lookup yields CDR1 SGHRS and CDR2 YFSETQ. The CDR3 loop spans 14 amino acids. Trimming removed 0 bases from V and 5 bases from J, with 11 bases in between. This chain's CDR3 is CASSLAGGQTEAFF. The CDR3 DNA follows: TGCGCCAGCAGCTTGGCCGGGGGTCAAACTGAAGCTTTCTTT.

The chain has TRBV5-1 and TRBJ2-5; D uncertain. Between the trimmed V and J ends, which lost 4 bases and 5 bases, there was a span of 12 bases. Germline assignment: CDR1 SGHRS and CDR2 YFSETQ. This CDR3 is 13 amino acids long. CDR3 residues: CASSPTDGETQYF. The DNA of the CDR3 is TGCGCCAGCAGCCCGACGGACGGGGAGACCCAGTACTTC.

This CDR3 is CASSNSGLGGYEQYV. CDR3 DNA: TGTGCCAGCAGTAACTCAGGGCTCGGGGGTTACGAGCAGTACGTC. The chain links TRBV6-5 to TRBJ2-7; D perhaps matches TRBD2 (6 bases). CDR1 is MNHEY and CDR2 is SVGAGI in the germline V gene. This CDR3 is 15 amino acids long.

The chain carries TRBV9 and TRBJ2-3, with D possibly TRBD2 on 6 matching bases. The ends were cut back, 0 bases at V and 13 bases at J, with 15 bases in the middle. From germline, CDR1 is SGDLS and CDR2 YYNGEE. The CDR3 has 13 residues. The CDR3 here is CASSVEMAGMEYF. The DNA for the CDR3 is TGTGCCAGCAGCGTAGAGATGGCGGGAATGGAGTATTTT.

The chain recombines TRBV29-1 with TRBJ1-2; D is possibly TRBD1 (5 bases). The germline V gene encodes CDR1 SQVTM and CDR2 ANQGSEA. The CDR3 contains 12 residues. Trimming left V 3 bases short and J 6 bases short, with 11 bases between. The chain's CDR3 is CSVDWQGDGYTF. Written as DNA, the CDR3 is TGCAGCGTTGACTGGCAGGGCGATGGCTACACCTTC.

This clonotype was counted once. The CDR3 region has the DNA TGTGCCAGCAGCGGTCCGACAGGGCGAGGGGACAATGAGCAGTTCTTC. Translated: CASSGPTGRGDNEQFF. This chain connects TRBV9 to TRBJ2-1; 7 bases are shared with TRBD1. The CDR3 totals 16 residues. The V segment lost 3 bases and the J segment 5 bases; nucleotides outside the gene matches: 11. Per the germline V gene, CDR1 is SGDLS and CDR2 is YYNGEE.

The chain joins TRBV20-1 to TRBJ2-7; 7 nucleotides align to TRBD1. CDR1 DFQATT and CDR2 SNEGSKA come from the germline V gene (reference sequence). V lost 2 bases, J lost 4 bases, and 2 bases stayed unmatched. The CDR3 length is 12 residues. CDR3 residues: CSARQGQYEQYV. CDR3 sequence (DNA): TGCAGTGCTAGACAGGGACAGTACGAGCAGTACGTC.

The CDR3 DNA reads TGCAGCGTTGAAGACAGGGGTTGGAACACTGAAGCTTTCTTT. The encoded protein is CSVEDRGWNTEAFF. The V gene is TRBV29-1, the J gene TRBJ1-1; D might be TRBD1 (6 bases). Germline V gene data show CDR1 as SQVTM and CDR2 as ANQGSEA. The germline V and J ends were trimmed by 0 bases and 1 base, with 9 bases remaining between them. CDR3 size: 14 residues.

The chain carries TRBV15 and TRBJ2-5, with D perhaps assigned TRBD1 or TRBD2 (6 bases each). CDR3 length equals 14 residues. V was trimmed by 1 base and J by 5 bases, leaving 11 bases between them. Per germline, CDR1 LNHNV and CDR2 YYDKDF (reference sequence). CDR3 DNA sequence: TGTGCCACCAGCAGAGTCACAGGGAGGGAGACCCAGTACTTC. Protein: CATSRVTGRETQYF.

The V call is TRBV7-2, the J call TRBJ2-3; 7 nucleotides agree with TRBD1. The CDR3 spans 14 residues. V gave up 6 bases and J gave up 1 base; unmatched junction bases: 4. From germline, CDR1 is SGHTA and CDR2 FQGNSA. CDR3 nucleotide sequence: TGTGCCAGCAGATTTACAGGGGGCACAGATACGCAGTATTTT. It yields the protein CASRFTGGTDTQYF.

This clonotype showed up just once. This sequence joins TRBV12-3 or TRBV12-4 and TRBJ2-5; no definite D call. Trimming took 3 bases from V and 7 from J, leaving 12 bases between them. The CDR3 contains 13 residues. In DNA form, the CDR3 reads TGTGCCAGCAGTTTGTCGCAATCGGGGACCCAGTACTTC. The encoded protein is CASSLSQSGTQYF.

The chain employs TRBV11-2 and TRBJ2-1, with unresolved D. V was pared by 5 bases and J by 1 base, with 9 bases between. Germline CDR1 and CDR2: SGHAT and FQNNGV. CDR3 size: 14 residues. The DNA for the CDR3 is TGTGCCAGCAGCCCCGAACCATCCTACAATGAGCAGTTCTTC. It is translated as CASSPEPSYNEQFF.